The 15 T cell receptor beta chains given below trace back to one sample, sequenced in a study of beta chain features in type 1 diabetes (dated by TCRdb to between 2018 and 2020). What the work shows at the level of the full study, not this receptor alone: In all four CD4+ subsets, TCRB CDR3 length was moderately but significantly shorter in type 1 diabetes patients.

Their recognized antigens are unknown. Libraries were built with the immunoSEQ multiplex PCR assay. The High Capacity cDNA Reverse Transcription Kit was used to reverse transcribe all of the isolated RNA, meaning that expressed TCRB transcripts were what got sequenced. The table was pulled from immuneACCESS by TCRdb, which kept in-frame rearrangements only. Such tables lose some clones; where checked, under half of the loss comes from unresolved V genes, and the rest has no known cause. Present in this sample are roughly 300,000 clones, 14% of which were seen just once. In total, the top ten clones hold more than 0.015% of the sample. Sequencing was performed on naive CD4+ T cells from blood. What this sample's cell subset or site label stands for: true naive CD4+ T cells. The receptors stem from a man aged 30-40 years with type 1 diabetes.

The rearrangement links TRBV29-1 to TRBJ2-5; a weak D match, TRBD1 (6 bases). TRBJ2-7 explains the end of the DNA better; the J call may be wrong. From germline, CDR1 is SQVTM and CDR2 ANQGSEA. The length of the CDR3 is 16 residues. In nucleotides, the CDR3 is TGCAGCGTTGTCGGGACAAAACGTGGAGCTAACTACGAGCAGTACTTC. Its protein product is CSVVGTKRGANYEQYF.

The chain uses TRBV30 and TRBJ2-2; TRBD2 agrees at 10 bases. V shed 2 bases and J 7 bases; nucleotides not matched to a gene: 10. In germline, CDR1 is GTSNPN, CDR2 SVGIG (reference sequence). This CDR3 is built from 16 residues. The CDR3 DNA reads TGTGCCTGGAGTCCACTAGCGGGGAGGTTTCACGGGGAGCTGTTTTTT. It translates to CAWSPLAGRFHGELFF.

This clone was counted a few times. The rearrangement joins TRBV6-5 to TRBJ2-5; tentative D call: TRBD1 (6 bases). The CDR3 consists of 15 residues. CDR1 is MNHEY, CDR2 SVGAGI, per germline. Trimming pared 4 bases from V and 1 base from J, leaving 13 bases between. The chain's CDR3 is CASSLTGLVQETQYF. CDR3 coding DNA: TGTGCCAGCAGTTTGACAGGCTTGGTCCAAGAGACCCAGTACTTC.

This clone was found a few times. The rearrangement links TRBV7-9 to TRBJ1-1; TRBD1 matches at 7 bases. The V gene end was trimmed by 5 bases and the J gene end by 2 bases; junction bases not matched to a gene: 11. CDR1 is SEHNR and CDR2 is FQNEAQ in the germline V gene (reference sequence). This CDR3 contains 16 residues. Here the CDR3 DNA reads TGTGCCAGCAGCCGTATCGGACAGGAACAAAACACTGAAGCTTTCTTT. It is translated as CASSRIGQEQNTEAFF.

This sequence joins TRBV5-1 and TRBJ2-2; the match to TRBD1 covers 9 bases. After removal of 4 bases from V and 3 bases from J, the junction contained 4 bases not matched to a gene. CDR1 SGHRS and CDR2 YFSETQ come from the germline V gene. This CDR3 has 15 residues. CDR3 residues: CASSGGQGHTGELFF. The DNA of the CDR3 is TGCGCCAGCAGCGGGGGACAGGGACACACCGGGGAGCTGTTTTTT.

The chain uses TRBV5-4 and TRBJ2-1, with 8 bases fitting TRBD2. V lost 2 bases and J lost 7; bases outside the gene matches: 8. The CDR3 totals 15 residues. The germline gives CDR1 SGHNT, CDR2 YYREEE (reference sequence). Written as DNA, the CDR3 is TGTGCCAGCAGCTTCCCGGGACGGGGGGGGAATGAGCAGTTCTTC. This translates into CASSFPGRGGNEQFF.

The chain employs TRBV7-8 and TRBJ2-1; 8 positions match TRBD2. Germline values: CDR1 SGHVS, CDR2 FQNEAQ. The CDR3 is 17 amino acids. V lost 4 bases, J lost 5 bases, and 13 bases stayed unmatched. The CDR3, as DNA: TGTGCCAGCAGCTCAACAGGAACTAGCGGAACTAACAATGAGCAGTTCTTC. Residues: CASSSTGTSGTNNEQFF.

This clone was counted between two and nine times. The V call is TRBV4-2, the J call TRBJ1-2; no definite D call. Between the trimmed V and J ends, which lost 1 base and 4 bases, there was a span of 7 bases. Germline V lookup: CDR1 LGHNA, CDR2 YNFKEQ. The CDR3 spans 13 residues. The CDR3 reads CASSQGHGYGYTF. The CDR3 DNA is TGTGCCAGCAGCCAAGGACACGGCTATGGCTACACCTTC.

This clone occurred a few times. The rearrangement joins TRBV2 to TRBJ2-5, with 7 nucleotides matching TRBD2. This CDR3 is built from 13 residues. V trimming: 6 bases; J trimming: 4 bases; junction bases outside the gene matches: 5. Per the germline V gene, CDR1 is SNHLY and CDR2 is FYNNEI. The CDR3 is CASRMTSRETQYF. The CDR3 DNA follows: TGTGCCAGCAGGATGACTAGCAGAGAGACCCAGTACTTC.

This clone was recorded a few times. The chain links TRBV12-5 to TRBJ2-1; D is uncertain. CDR1 and CDR2 (germline): LGHNT, FRNRAP. Trimming cost V 2 bases and J 10 bases, with 6 bases left between them. This CDR3 is built from 11 residues. The CDR3 DNA follows: TGTGCTAGTGGTTTGAACTCCGAGCAGTTCTTC. As protein: CASGLNSEQFF.

This clone has a handful of counts. The rearrangement uses TRBV7-9 and TRBJ2-7, with a possible D match to TRBD2 (5 bases). The CDR3 runs 14 residues. CDR1 SEHNR and CDR2 FQNEAQ come from the germline V gene (reference sequence). The V gene lost 3 bases and the J gene lost 1 base, with 10 bases spanning the gap. CDR3 protein: CASSFRGLSYEQYF. CDR3 bases: TGTGCCAGCAGCTTCCGGGGTTTGTCCTACGAGCAGTACTTC.

This clone was observed a handful of times. This chain joins TRBV28 and TRBJ2-5; D is uncertain. V shed 7 bases and J shed 2 bases, with 20 bases lying between them. The CDR3 totals 16 residues. Germline V gene lookup returns CDR1 MDHEN and CDR2 SYDVKM. The CDR3 is CASTDYPRGPQETQYF. Here the CDR3 DNA reads TGTGCCAGCACCGATTACCCCCGTGGGCCTCAAGAGACCCAGTACTTC.

This clone came up a few times. The germline gene is not matched at one end of the junction; a read error may be the cause. The chain links TRBV5-1 to TRBJ2-1; possibly TRBD2 for D (7 bases). Germline CDR1 SGHRS, CDR2 YFSETQ. The CDR3 is 15 amino acids. This CDR3 reads CASSHAAGAYTEQFF. The CDR3 coding sequence is TGCGCCAGCAGCCACGCGGCGGGGGCTTACACTGAGCAGTTCTTC.

This clone was counted a single time. CDR3 sequence: CASSPAGSTYNEQFF. Here the CDR3 DNA reads TGTGCCAGCAGCCCAGCGGGGTCCACCTACAATGAGCAGTTCTTC. The chain joins TRBV7-6 to TRBJ2-1; 7 nucleotides match TRBD2. Unmatched junction bases numbered 6, after V lost 5 bases and J lost 2 bases. CDR3 length equals 15 residues. Looked up from germline, CDR1 is SGHVS and CDR2 is FNYEAQ. The variable domain in full, with the rest retrieved from reference TRBV7-6 and TRBJ2-1, is GAGVSQSPRYKVTKRGQDVALRCDPISGHVSLYWYRQALGQGPEFLTYFNYEAQQDKSGLPNDRFSAERPEGSISTLTIQRTEQRDSAMYRCASSPAGSTYNEQFFGPGTRLTVL.

V is TRBV29-1 and J is TRBJ2-2, with a tentative D call TRBD1 (6 bases). The CDR3 covers 14 residues. Germline lookup yields CDR1 SQVTM and CDR2 ANQGSEA. Trimming took off 4 bases at V and 4 bases at J, with 13 bases between the two ends. For the CDR3, the DNA is TGCAGCGTTGCAGGGGCCCTAAGCACCGGGGAGCTGTTTTTT. It encodes CSVAGALSTGELFF.